Listed below are T cell receptor beta chains from one sample, sequenced in a study of blood T cell repertoires in COVID-19. Clones were sequenced by immunoSEQ multiplex PCR, and TCRdb holds only the in-frame ones, with some missing. This table holds about 130,000 clones, 85% found once. The specimen sequenced was peripheral blood. These receptors all come from a woman of 80 years or more with acute or convalescent COVID-19. The CDR3 runs from the conserved cysteine through the conserved F or W. The D gene is left open where the match is weak. Clone sizes are given selectively: once, few, many, or a class where the clone is expanded.

cdr3_nt,cdr3_aa,clone_size,j_call,v_call,d_call
TGCAGTGCTAGTCAGGGCGGTGAAGCCTTCTTT,CSASQGGEAFF,.,TRBJ1-1,TRBV20-1,.
TGCGCCAGCAGCTTGGCCTCCGGCAGGGATCAGCCCCAGCATTTT,CASSLASGRDQPQHF,once,TRBJ1-5,TRBV5-1,.
TGTGCCAGCAGCCCGGACACTCATTCACGCGAGCAGTACTTC,CASSPDTHSREQYF,.,TRBJ2-7,TRBV7-9,.
TGTGCCAGCAGGCAAAGCTCGGCGTCGGGGAATTCACCCCTCCACTTT,CASRQSSASGNSPLHF,.,TRBJ1-6,TRBV7-2,.
TGTGCCAGCTCACTCCAGGGGAGGGATGAAAAACTGTTTTTT,CASSLQGRDEKLFF,.,TRBJ1-4,TRBV18,.
TGTGCCAGCAGCCGGGGGCTCACTGAAGCTTTCTTT,CASSRGLTEAFF,.,TRBJ1-1,TRBV3-1/TRBV3-2,.
TGTGCCAGTACCCCCGGGGGGCTACGTTCACCCCTCCACTTT,CASTPGGLRSPLHF,.,TRBJ1-6,TRBV19,.
TGTGCCAGCAGCCAGTCCACAGGGTGGAGGAACTCTGAAGCTTTCTTT,CASSQSTGWRNSEAFF,.,TRBJ1-1,TRBV3-1/TRBV3-2,.
TGTGCCAGCCTCCAGGCAGGGGCTTATAATTCACCCCTCCACTTT,CASLQAGAYNSPLHF,.,TRBJ1-6,TRBV6-5,.
TGTGCCAGCAGTCCACAGGGGAACTATGGCTACACCTTC,CASSPQGNYGYTF,.,TRBJ1-2,TRBV27,TRBD1
TGTGCCAGTAGGAACAGGAAGGCGACCTCTGGGGCCAACGTCCTGACTTTC,CASRNRKATSGANVLTF,.,TRBJ2-6,TRBV19,.
TGTGCCAGCTCACCACGGGTTGACAGGGGGCTTGAGACCCAGTACTTC,CASSPRVDRGLETQYF,.,TRBJ2-5,TRBV18,TRBD1
TGTGCCAGCAGCCAGTTGGCGACGAGAGGTTATGGCTACACCTTC,CASSQLATRGYGYTF,.,TRBJ1-2,TRBV3-1/TRBV3-2,.
TGCGCCAGCAGTGCCCCCTGGGGGCTCCGAAACAAGAGTAATGAAAAACTGTTTTTT,CASSAPWGLRNKSNEKLFF,.,TRBJ1-4,TRBV10-1,.
TGTGCCAGTAGTACCCCATCAGAAAACACTGAAGCTTTCTTT,CASSTPSENTEAFF,hyperexpanded,TRBJ1-1,TRBV19,.
TGTGCCAGCAGTGAAAAAGGGGCAGGGGCTGATGAAGCTTTCTTT,CASSEKGAGADEAFF,.,TRBJ1-1,TRBV6-1,.
TGTGCCAGCTCCCCGTCGGGGGGGGCCAACACTGAAGCTTTCTTT,CASSPSGGANTEAFF,.,TRBJ1-1,TRBV18,.
TGCGCCAGCAGCTGGGCGGGAGCGAACACTGAAGCTTTCTTT,CASSWAGANTEAFF,.,TRBJ1-1,TRBV5-1,.
TGTGCCAGCAACGCGGGACCCTATGGCTACACCTTC,CASNAGPYGYTF,.,TRBJ1-2,TRBV28,.
TGTGCCAGCAGTTTGGACAGGCACAGCACAGATACGCAGTATTTT,CASSLDRHSTDTQYF,.,TRBJ2-3,TRBV7-2,TRBD1
TGTGCCAGCAGCCCGGGGACAGGGGGCCCCTACGAGCAGTACTTC,CASSPGTGGPYEQYF,.,TRBJ2-7,TRBV7-7,TRBD1
TGTGCCAGCAGCTTGGCTAGCGGGGATACAGATACGCAGTATTTT,CASSLASGDTDTQYF,.,TRBJ2-3,TRBV5-4,TRBD2
TGCGCCAGCCTGGAGCAGTTCTTC,CASLEQFF,.,TRBJ2-1,TRBV10-1,.
TGTGCCAGCACCCTACGGGACACCCACCTTGGGCCCCTCCACTTT,CASTLRDTHLGPLHF,.,TRBJ1-6,TRBV6-5,.
TGTGCCAGCAGTTCCCAGGGTAACACTGAAGCTTTCTTT,CASSSQGNTEAFF,.,TRBJ1-1,TRBV12-3/TRBV12-4,.
TGTGCCAGCGGGGCGGACACTGAAGCTTTCTTT,CASGADTEAFF,.,TRBJ1-1,TRBV2,.
TGCGCCAGCAGCTTGGACAGGGATAATTCACCCCTCCACTTT,CASSLDRDNSPLHF,.,TRBJ1-6,TRBV5-1,.
TGTGCCATCAGTGAGTCTTCTGGGTTCGTCAGCGGGCAGTTCTTC,CAISESSGFVSGQFF,.,TRBJ2-1,TRBV10-3,.
TGTGCCAGCAGTGATGCGGGGACCCAGTACTTC,CASSDAGTQYF,.,TRBJ2-5,TRBV28,.
TGTGCCAGCAGCTTAAAGTTGAGGGACAATGAGCAGTTCTTC,CASSLKLRDNEQFF,once,TRBJ2-1,TRBV7-2,.
TGCGCCAGCAGCTTCACAGGGGCCTATGGCTACACCTTC,CASSFTGAYGYTF,.,TRBJ1-2,TRBV5-1,TRBD1
TGTGCCAGCAGTTTTGGGGGGAGTGATCAGCCCCAGCATTTT,CASSFGGSDQPQHF,.,TRBJ1-5,TRBV27,.
TGTGCCAGCAGCCCTGGGCCCCAAGAGACCCAGTACTTC,CASSPGPQETQYF,few,TRBJ2-5,TRBV3-1/TRBV3-2,.
TGTGCCATCAGTGACTACTCCTACGAGCAGTACTTC,CAISDYSYEQYF,.,TRBJ2-7,TRBV10-3,.
TGCGCCAGCAGCCGGACGGGGTCCGGCTACGAGCAGTACTTC,CASSRTGSGYEQYF,.,TRBJ2-7,TRBV5-1,.
TGTGCCACTCGGACAGGGGAGAATTCACCCCTCCACTTT,CATRTGENSPLHF,.,TRBJ1-6,TRBV19,TRBD1
TGCGCCAGCTCGGCGGACAGGGACTATGGCTACACCTTC,CASSADRDYGYTF,.,TRBJ1-2,TRBV5-1,TRBD1
TGTGCCAGCAGCTTAGTGGCGCAGGGTAATTCACCCCTCCACTTT,CASSLVAQGNSPLHF,.,TRBJ1-6,TRBV7-8,.
TGTGCCAGCAGCTTAGTGAAGGGGTCGGAGACCCAGTACTTC,CASSLVKGSETQYF,.,TRBJ2-5,TRBV7-2,.
TGCAGCGTTGATCGTTCCGGACAGGGTGTAAGGGGCTACACCTTC,CSVDRSGQGVRGYTF,once,TRBJ1-2,TRBV29-1,TRBD1
TGTGCCAGCAGCCCGCGGACATACTCACCCCTCCACTTT,CASSPRTYSPLHF,.,TRBJ1-6,TRBV7-2,.
TGTGCCAGCAGTGAGCTTCCAGAAATATATAGCAATCAGCCCCAGCATTTT,CASSELPEIYSNQPQHF,few,TRBJ1-5,TRBV2,.